This entry lists 17 T cell receptor beta chains sequenced from one sample in a study of T-cell memory formation after mild COVID-19. TCRdb passed the 5' RACE reads through MiXCR, listing each CDR3 protein once. The table has around 390,000 distinct CDR3 sequences, about 15% seen once. The sequenced material came from PBMCs or a T cell subset sorted from them (not recorded which). The receptors were sampled from a young man who had mild COVID-19 (a few samples of this study predate the infection). Cell type and time point are not known.

V gene TRBV6-2 or TRBV6-3 combines with J gene TRBJ2-5; TRBD2 matches 8 bases. Per germline, CDR1 MNHEY and CDR2 SVGEGT. J lost 0 bases, V lost 4 bases, and 4 bases had no gene match. The CDR3 sequence is 15 residues long. CDR3 amino acids: CASSSGAGDQETQYF. As DNA, the CDR3 is TGTGCCAGCAGTTCCGGAGCGGGGGACCAAGAGACCCAGTACTTC.

The J gene is TRBJ2-4, the V gene TRBV6-5, with a weak D call TRBD2 (5 bases). This CDR3 comprises 15 residues. V lost 0 bases, J lost 9 bases, and 15 bases lay in between. Germline assignment: CDR1 MNHEY and CDR2 SVGAGI. The CDR3 nucleotides are TGTGCCAGCAGTTACTCGAGAGGAGTAGGAGGCATTCAGTACTTC. It specifies CASSYSRGVGGIQYF.

This clonotype was counted a few times. V usage is TRBV5-1 and J usage is TRBJ1-2, with D possibly matching TRBD1 (6 bases). CDR3 length: 12 residues. Germline V CDR1 and CDR2: SGHRS, YFSETQ. The V and J ends lost 7 bases and 6 bases respectively, with 13 bases between them. The CDR3 reads CASAINRDGYTF. In nucleotides, the CDR3 is TGCGCCAGCGCCATTAACAGGGATGGCTACACCTTC. The variable domain in full, with the rest retrieved from reference TRBV5-1 and TRBJ1-2, is KAGVTQTPRYLIKTRGQQVTLSCSPISGHRSVSWYQQTPGQGLQFLFEYFSETQRNKGNFPGRFSGRQFSNSRSEMNVSTLELGDSALYLCASAINRDGYTFGSGTRLTVV.

The chain uses TRBV4-3 and TRBJ1-1; possibly TRBD1 for D (6 bases). Germline loops: CDR1 LGHNA, CDR2 YSLEER. Trimming left V 3 bases short and J 5 bases short, with 19 bases between. CDR3 length equals 16 residues. CDR3: CASSQFSWGAHTEAFF. The CDR3 coding sequence is TGCGCCAGCAGCCAGTTTTCATGGGGGGCGCATACTGAAGCTTTCTTT.

This clonotype turned up a few times. This chain uses TRBV18 with TRBJ1-2; D is ambiguous. There are 17 residues in the CDR3. Trimming pared 1 base from V and 4 bases from J, leaving 19 bases between. Germline CDR1 KGHSH, CDR2 LQKENI. CDR3 amino acids: CASSPQRRDALPYGYTF. The CDR3 bases are TGTGCCAGCTCACCACAGAGGAGGGATGCGCTCCCCTATGGCTACACCTTC.

This clonotype was counted at least ten times. The chain combines TRBV4-1 with TRBJ1-3; D is unclear. The CDR3 loop spans 15 amino acids. The V gene's germline CDR1 is MGHRA and CDR2 YSYEKL. The germline V and J ends were trimmed by 1 base and 0 bases, with 7 bases remaining between them. This chain's CDR3 is CASSQVRSSGNTIYF. For the CDR3, the DNA is TGCGCCAGCAGCCAAGTCCGGTCCTCTGGAAACACCATATATTTT.

The rearrangement uses TRBV18 and TRBJ1-1; maybe TRBD1 (5 bases). The ends were cut back, 6 bases at V and 0 bases at J, with 11 bases in the middle. There are 14 residues in the CDR3. Germline values: CDR1 KGHSH, CDR2 LQKENI. CDR3 sequence: CASSRAGLNTEAFF. As DNA, the CDR3 is TGTGCCAGCTCGAGGGCGGGACTGAACACTGAAGCTTTCTTT.

This clonotype was seen once. The CDR3 nucleotides read TGCAGTGCCCGGGTCTCCTACGAGCAGTACGTC. Translating it yields CSARVSYEQYV. The J gene is TRBJ2-7, the V gene TRBV20-1; D remains unclear. V lost 6 bases and J lost 0, with 6 bases in between. Germline-derived CDR1 and CDR2 are DFQATT and SNEGSKA (reference sequence). The CDR3 length is 11 residues.

The chain recombines TRBV6-1 with TRBJ2-3; TRBD1 aligns across 10 bases. The CDR3 totals 15 residues. The germline gives CDR1 MNHNS, CDR2 SASEGT. The V and J ends lost 11 bases and 1 base, in that order; junction bases with no gene match: 9. CDR3 bases: TGTGCCGGCCGAACGGGGACAGGGGGCACAGATACGCAGTATTTT. Protein: CAGRTGTGGTDTQYF.

This sequence joins TRBV4-3 and TRBJ2-2; TRBD2 agrees at 11 bases. Trimming at V came to 0 bases and at J to 0 bases, leaving 6 bases not matched to a gene. The CDR3 length is 19 residues. Germline V gene data show CDR1 as LGHNA and CDR2 as YSLEER. The CDR3 sequence: CASSQEWLAGGTNTGELFF. The CDR3 bases are TGCGCCAGCAGCCAAGAGTGGCTAGCGGGGGGCACGAACACCGGGGAGCTGTTTTTT.

This clonotype was counted a few times. The chain is built from TRBV5-1 and TRBJ2-2; unclear D gene. Germline-derived CDR1 and CDR2 are SGHRS and YFSETQ. The CDR3 runs 15 residues. Between the trimmed V and J ends, which lost 0 bases and 7 bases, there was a span of 13 bases. In DNA form, the CDR3 reads TGCGCCAGCAGCTTGGCGGGTAGCAGAGTCGGGGAGCTGTTTTTT. As protein: CASSLAGSRVGELFF.

V usage is TRBV7-9 and J usage is TRBJ2-7; 10 positions match TRBD1. Germline lookup yields CDR1 SEHNR and CDR2 FQNEAQ (reference sequence). With 1 base clipped from V and 5 bases from J, the junction kept 2 bases outside the gene matches. The CDR3 runs 14 residues. The CDR3 DNA follows: TGTGCCAGCAGCTTAGGACAGGGGGCGGACGAGCAGTACTTC. Translating it yields CASSLGQGADEQYF.

This clonotype was picked up many times. An end of the junction differs from the germline gene, which may be a read error. The rearrangement joins TRBV5-1 to TRBJ2-5, with TRBD2 matching 7 bases. CDR1 and CDR2 from the germline V gene are SGHRS and YFSETQ. The CDR3 contains 14 residues. The CDR3 loop is CASSPSGGQETQYF. The DNA for the CDR3 is TGTGCCAGCAGTCCCTCCGGGGGGCAAGAGACCCAGTACTTC.

The V call is TRBV4-2, the J call TRBJ1-2; D call uncertain. V was trimmed by 0 bases and J by 4 bases, leaving 12 bases between them. Germline V lookup: CDR1 LGHNA, CDR2 YNFKEQ. The CDR3 extends over 15 amino acids. The CDR3 sequence: CASSQEFGQIYGYTF. The CDR3 nucleotides are TGTGCCAGCAGCCAAGAATTTGGGCAGATCTATGGCTACACCTTC.

The V and J genes are TRBV10-3 and TRBJ1-5; D uncertain. The length of the CDR3 is 13 residues. CDR1 and CDR2 (germline): ENHRY, SYGVKD. V lost 5 bases, J lost 5 bases, and 10 bases lay in between. In DNA form, the CDR3 reads TGTGCCATCAGTCTGGAGGGAGATCAGCCCCAGCATTTT. Translated: CAISLEGDQPQHF.

This clonotype was detected a few times. The J gene is TRBJ2-7, the V gene TRBV11-2, with 7 bases that match TRBD1. The CDR3 is made up of 17 amino acids. Germline CDR1 SGHAT, CDR2 FQNNGV. Trimming took 3 bases from V and 0 from J; bases not matched to a gene: 11. CDR3 amino acids: CASSLGTDSFSSYEQYV. The CDR3 coding sequence is TGTGCCAGCAGCTTGGGGACAGACTCTTTTAGCTCCTACGAGCAGTACGTC.

The chain links TRBV19 to TRBJ2-2, with a weak D call TRBD1 (5 bases). V was clipped by 7 bases and J by 6 bases, with 9 bases between them. The germline V gene encodes CDR1 LNHDA and CDR2 SQIVND (reference sequence). This CDR3 contains 12 residues. CDR3 residues: CASTSRAGELFF. The CDR3 DNA sequence: TGTGCCAGTACCTCCAGGGCCGGGGAGCTGTTTTTT. The full variable domain, its missing parts supplied by reference TRBV19 and TRBJ2-2, is DGGITQSPKYLFRKEGQNVTLSCEQNLNHDAMYWYRQDPGQGLRLIYYSQIVNDFQKGDIAEGYSVSREKKESFPLTVTSAQKNPTAFYLCASTSRAGELFFGEGSRLTVL.